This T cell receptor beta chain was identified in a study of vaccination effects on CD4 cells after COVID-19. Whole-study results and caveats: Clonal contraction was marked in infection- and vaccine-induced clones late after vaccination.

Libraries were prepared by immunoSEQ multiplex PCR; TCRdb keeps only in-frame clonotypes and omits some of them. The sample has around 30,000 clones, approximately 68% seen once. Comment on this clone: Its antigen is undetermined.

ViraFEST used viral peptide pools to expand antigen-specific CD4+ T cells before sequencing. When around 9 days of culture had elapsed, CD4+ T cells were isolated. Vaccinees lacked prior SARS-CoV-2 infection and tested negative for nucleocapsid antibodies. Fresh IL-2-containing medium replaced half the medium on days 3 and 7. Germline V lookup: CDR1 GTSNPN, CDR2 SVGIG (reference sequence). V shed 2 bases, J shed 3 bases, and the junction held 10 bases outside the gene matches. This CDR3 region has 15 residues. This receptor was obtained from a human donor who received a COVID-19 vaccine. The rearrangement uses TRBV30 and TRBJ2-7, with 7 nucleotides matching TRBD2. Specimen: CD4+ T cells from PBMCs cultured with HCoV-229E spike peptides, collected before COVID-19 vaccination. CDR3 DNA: TGTGCCTGGAGTAGACTAGCCGAAAGAAACTACGAGCAGTACTTC. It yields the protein CAWSRLAERNYEQYF.